This TCR beta chain appears in the sequencing data of a study of T cell changes during pregnancy in multiple sclerosis. CDR3 length: 15 residues. From germline, CDR1 is SEHNR and CDR2 FQNEAQ (reference sequence). V trimming: 6 bases; J trimming: 3 bases; junction bases outside the gene matches: 7. Libraries were prepared by immunoSEQ multiplex PCR; TCRdb keeps only in-frame clonotypes and omits some of them. This table has approximately 15,000 clones, almost 85% appearing once. This chain connects TRBV7-9 to TRBJ2-7, with TRBD2 matching 11 bases. The sample in question was CD8+ T cells from peripheral blood mononuclear cells, obtained in the third trimester of pregnancy. This TCR was recovered from a female donor in good health, enrolled as a control in a pregnancy study. The CDR3 loop is CASSQRLAGIYEQYF. The CDR3 DNA reads as TGTGCCAGCAGTCAGAGACTAGCGGGAATCTACGAGCAGTACTTC.